A selection of T cell receptor beta chains follows, all from one sample in a study of blood T cell repertoires in COVID-19. This table comes from immunoSEQ multiplex PCR, and its TCRdb copy is limited to in-frame clones, with some not included. The sample includes some 170,000 clones, roughly 80% of them seen just once. The material sequenced was peripheral blood. These receptors originate from a woman in her sixties or seventies with acute or convalescent COVID-19. Each CDR3 is given with its conserved first and last residue. A D gene is named only where the DNA matches it firmly. Clone size appears in some rows only: once, few, many, or a class for an expanded clone.

d_call	v_call	j_call	clone_size	cdr3_aa	cdr3_nt
TRBD1	TRBV29-1	TRBJ1-2	few	CSARRTGQSSRYGYTF	TGCAGCGCCCGAAGGACGGGACAGAGTTCTCGCTATGGCTACACCTTC
TRBD2	TRBV7-6	TRBJ2-1	NA	CASSSYSGGYNEQFF	TGTGCCAGCAGCTCGTATAGCGGGGGTTACAATGAGCAGTTCTTC
NA	TRBV10-3	TRBJ1-1	NA	CAISASGDTEAFF	TGTGCCATCAGTGCGTCTGGAGACACTGAAGCTTTCTTT
TRBD1	TRBV29-1	TRBJ1-1	NA	CSVVMTGAAGEAFF	TGCAGCGTTGTTATGACAGGGGCTGCAGGTGAAGCTTTCTTT
NA	TRBV5-1	TRBJ1-6	NA	CASSLGQDRFGALHF	TGCGCCAGCAGCTTGGGACAGGATAGATTCGGGGCCCTCCACTTT
TRBD1	TRBV28	TRBJ2-4	NA	CASSSPLQGFSSLAKNIQYF	TGTGCCAGCAGTTCACCCTTACAGGGGTTTAGTTCCCTAGCCAAAAACATTCAGTACTTC
NA	TRBV30	TRBJ1-1	few	CAWSVGLGGTEAFF	TGTGCCTGGAGTGTAGGTTTGGGAGGGACTGAAGCTTTCTTT
NA	TRBV7-9	TRBJ1-2	NA	CASSFRPVLYGYTF	TGTGCCAGCAGCTTTCGTCCCGTCCTTTATGGCTACACCTTC
NA	TRBV30	TRBJ1-3	NA	CAWSVGQPSGNTIYF	TGTGCCTGGAGTGTAGGACAGCCCTCTGGAAACACCATATATTTT
NA	TRBV28	TRBJ1-2	few	CASTLAPSGGYTF	TGTGCCAGCACCCTTGCCCCCTCGGGAGGCTACACCTTC
NA	TRBV6-5	TRBJ2-7	once	CASSKNRDSGEQYF	TGTGCCAGCAGTAAAAACCGGGACTCCGGAGAGCAGTACTTC
TRBD2	TRBV14	TRBJ2-4	NA	CASSPFVGAGGENIQYF	TGTGCCAGCAGCCCTTTTGTGGGAGCGGGAGGCGAGAACATTCAGTACTTC
NA	TRBV29-1	TRBJ1-2	NA	CSVSVIGGGNGYTF	TGCAGCGTGTCTGTCATCGGGGGGGGGAATGGCTACACCTTC
NA	TRBV4-3	TRBJ1-2	NA	CASSQDLASTNYGYTF	TGCGCCAGCAGCCAAGATTTAGCCAGTACTAACTATGGCTACACCTTC
TRBD1	TRBV28	TRBJ1-5	few	CASSPPGQGAQPQHF	TGTGCCAGCAGCCCACCGGGACAGGGCGCTCAGCCCCAGCATTTT
TRBD1	TRBV6-5	TRBJ2-1	few	CASSSDRGYYNEQFF	TGTGCCAGCAGTTCCGACAGGGGCTATTACAATGAGCAGTTCTTC
NA	TRBV11-2	TRBJ2-2	NA	CASSPNRVGTGELFF	TGTGCCAGCAGCCCCAACCGGGTTGGCACCGGGGAGCTGTTTTTT
TRBD2	TRBV11-2	TRBJ2-2	NA	CASSPNDGRTTGELFF	TGTGCCAGCAGCCCAAACGACGGGAGGACCACCGGGGAGCTGTTTTTT
NA	TRBV2	TRBJ2-2	NA	CASSTSFSGELFF	TGTGCCAGCAGTACTAGTTTCTCCGGGGAGCTGTTTTTT
NA	TRBV5-8	TRBJ1-2	NA	CASSPSLGNYGYTF	TGTGCCAGCAGCCCCTCCCTGGGCAACTATGGCTACACCTTC